This T cell receptor beta chain was sequenced for a study of identical twins. The CDR3 loop spans 19 amino acids. Germline V gene lookup returns CDR1 SGHVS and CDR2 FNYEAQ. V lost 1 base and J lost 4; bases outside the gene matches: 15. Only a few counts were recorded for this clonotype. TCRdb re-derived calls from the 5' RACE reads in MiXCR, one entry per CDR3 protein. The table includes 690,000 or so distinct CDR3 sequences, about 9.4% detected once. These data also featured in a second study, about yellow fever vaccine responses in identical twins.

The sequence was collected from a woman between 18 and 30 years old in good health. The chain carries TRBV7-6 and TRBJ2-3, with 9 bases that match TRBD1. Sequencing used PBMCs. Written as DNA, the CDR3 is TGTGCCAGCAGCTTAGTGGGACAGGGCCTTACGGATAAATCAGATACGCAGTATTTT. Its translation: CASSLVGQGLTDKSDTQYF. Full variable domain (missing parts from reference TRBV7-6 and TRBJ2-3): GAGVSQSPRYKVTKRGQDVALRCDPISGHVSLYWYRQALGQGPEFLTYFNYEAQQDKSGLPNDRFSAERPEGSISTLTIQRTEQRDSAMYRCASSLVGQGLTDKSDTQYFGPGTRLTVL.